This T cell receptor beta chain was documented in a study of blood T cell repertoires in COVID-19. This clone appeared a few times. Method: immunoSEQ multiplex PCR; TCRdb's copy keeps in-frame clones and lacks some. This sample has about 250,000 clones, with around 87% found just once. The clonotype was recovered from a young woman who had recovered from COVID-19. The sample comprised PBMCs or T cells enriched from blood (not recorded which).

The CDR3 nucleotides read TGTGCCAGCAGGCCCGACAGGGGGCAATACAATGAGCAGTTCTTC. Its translation is CASRPDRGQYNEQFF. The chain employs TRBV27 and TRBJ2-1; TRBD1 matches 10 bases. V lost 6 bases, J lost 4 bases, and 6 bases stayed unmatched. This CDR3 has 15 amino acids. Per germline, CDR1 MNHEY and CDR2 SMNVEV (reference sequence).